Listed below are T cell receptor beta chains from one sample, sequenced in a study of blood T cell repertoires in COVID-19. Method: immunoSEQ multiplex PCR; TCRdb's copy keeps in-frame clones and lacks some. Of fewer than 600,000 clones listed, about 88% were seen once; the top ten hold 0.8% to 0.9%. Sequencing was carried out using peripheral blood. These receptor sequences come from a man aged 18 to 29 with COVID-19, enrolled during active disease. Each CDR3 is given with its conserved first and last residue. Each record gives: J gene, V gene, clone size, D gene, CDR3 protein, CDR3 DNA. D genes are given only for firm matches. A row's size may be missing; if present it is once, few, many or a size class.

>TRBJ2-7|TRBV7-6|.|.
CASSLASAGSFYEQYF
TGTGCCAGCAGCTTAGCTAGCGCGGGATCTTTCTACGAGCAGTACTTC
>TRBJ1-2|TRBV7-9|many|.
CASSPRLDYGYTF
TGTGCCAGCAGCCCGCGGTTGGACTATGGCTACACCTTC
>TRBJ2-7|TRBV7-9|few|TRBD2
CASSGPSGSNEQYF
TGTGCCAGCAGCGGCCCTAGCGGGAGCAACGAGCAGTACTTC
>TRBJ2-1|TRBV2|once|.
CASSEGHEREFF
TGTGCCAGCAGTGAAGGGCATGAGAGGGAGTTCTTC
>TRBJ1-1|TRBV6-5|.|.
CASSPGGVVTEAFF
TGTGCCAGCAGCCCGGGGGGCGTGGTCACTGAAGCTTTCTTT
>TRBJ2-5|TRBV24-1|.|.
CATSQSGETQYF
TGTGCCACCAGTCAAAGCGGAGAGACCCAGTACTTC
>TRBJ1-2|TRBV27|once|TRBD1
CASSPGQGGYYGYTF
TGTGCCAGCAGCCCCGGACAGGGGGGATACTATGGCTACACCTTC
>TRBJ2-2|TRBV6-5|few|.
CARQDSLTGELFF
TGTGCCAGACAAGACTCTTTAACCGGGGAGCTGTTTTTT
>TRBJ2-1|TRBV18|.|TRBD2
CASSPSAGGLGQFF
TGTGCCAGCTCACCATCGGCGGGGGGGCTCGGGCAGTTCTTC
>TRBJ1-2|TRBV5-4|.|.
CASSLAQDYGYTF
TGTGCCAGCAGCTTGGCTCAGGACTATGGCTACACCTTC
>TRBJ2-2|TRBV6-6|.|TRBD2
CASSPAPGLAGGWNTGELFF
TGTGCCAGCAGTCCCGCCCCCGGGCTAGCGGGAGGCTGGAACACCGGGGAGCTGTTTTTT
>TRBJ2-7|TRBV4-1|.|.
CASSQVRGSYEQYF
TGCGCCAGCAGCCAAGTCAGGGGCTCCTACGAGCAGTACTTC
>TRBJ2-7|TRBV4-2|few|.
CASSLSFSDYEQYF
TGTGCCAGCAGCCTCTCCTTTAGCGACTACGAGCAGTACTTC
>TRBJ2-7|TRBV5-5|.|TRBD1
CASSPWDSSYEQYF
TGTGCCAGCAGCCCTTGGGACAGCTCCTACGAGCAGTACTTC
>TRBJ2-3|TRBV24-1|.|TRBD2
CATSDFGGGPDTQYF
TGTGCCACCAGTGATTTCGGGGGGGGCCCAGATACGCAGTATTTT
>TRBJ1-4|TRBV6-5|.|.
CASRAEVGDQKLFF
TGTGCCAGCAGGGCCGAGGTCGGGGATCAGAAACTGTTTTTT
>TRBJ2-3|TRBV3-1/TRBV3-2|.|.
CASSLGHLTDTQYF
TGTGCCAGCAGCCTGGGACACCTCACAGATACGCAGTATTTT
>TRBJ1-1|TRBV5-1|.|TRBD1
CASSLGSTGGRTEAFF
TGCGCCAGCAGCTTGGGATCGACAGGGGGTAGGACTGAAGCTTTCTTT
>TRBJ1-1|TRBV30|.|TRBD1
CAWSVGLGTGLQFGNTEAFF
TGTGCCTGGAGTGTAGGTTTGGGGACAGGATTACAATTTGGGAACACTGAAGCTTTCTTT
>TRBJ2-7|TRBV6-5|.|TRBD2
CASSYSNGGSYEQYF
TGTGCCAGCAGTTACTCGAACGGGGGGTCCTACGAGCAGTACTTC
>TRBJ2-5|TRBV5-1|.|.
CASSVSGEETQYF
TGCGCCAGCAGCGTTAGCGGAGAAGAGACCCAGTACTTC
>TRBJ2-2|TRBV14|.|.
CASSTGGLGWTGELFF
TGTGCCAGCAGCACCGGCGGGTTGGGGTGGACCGGGGAGCTGTTTTTT
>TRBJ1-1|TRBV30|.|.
CAWSPRWTEAFF
TGTGCCTGGAGTCCTCGGTGGACTGAAGCTTTCTTT
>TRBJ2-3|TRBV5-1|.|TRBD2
CASHSGGASGTDTQYF
TGCGCCAGCCACAGCGGGGGGGCATCGGGCACAGATACGCAGTATTTT
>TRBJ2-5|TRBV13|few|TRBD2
CASSSRTSGKQETQYF
TGTGCCAGCAGCTCACGGACTAGCGGGAAGCAAGAGACCCAGTACTTC
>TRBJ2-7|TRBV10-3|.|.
CAIRIVGGGEQYF
TGTGCCATCAGAATAGTGGGAGGAGGCGAGCAGTACTTC
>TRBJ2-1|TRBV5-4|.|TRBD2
CASSLAGLNNEQFF
TGTGCCAGCAGCTTAGCGGGGTTGAACAATGAGCAGTTCTTC
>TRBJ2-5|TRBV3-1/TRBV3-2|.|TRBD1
CASSHWDRGWETQYF
TGTGCCAGCAGCCATTGGGACAGGGGTTGGGAGACCCAGTACTTC
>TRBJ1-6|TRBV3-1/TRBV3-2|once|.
CASSHGVNSPLHF
TGTGCCAGCAGCCACGGGGTCAATTCACCCCTCCACTTT
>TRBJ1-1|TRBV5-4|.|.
CASSLKPTGNTEAFF
TGTGCCAGCAGCCTTAAACCGACAGGGAACACTGAAGCTTTCTTT
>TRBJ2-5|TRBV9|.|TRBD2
CASSVGAGEGQETQYF
TGTGCCAGCAGCGTAGGGGCGGGAGAGGGGCAAGAGACCCAGTACTTC
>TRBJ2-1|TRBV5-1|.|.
CASRAQTGYNEQFF
TGCGCCAGCAGAGCTCAGACAGGCTACAATGAGCAGTTCTTC
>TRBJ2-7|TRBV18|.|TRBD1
CASSPDRAPAYF
TGTGCCAGCTCACCAGACAGGGCCCCCGCCTACTTC
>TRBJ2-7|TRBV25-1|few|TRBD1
CASSPQNRGSYEQYF
TGTGCCAGCAGTCCCCAAAACAGGGGTTCCTACGAGCAGTACTTC
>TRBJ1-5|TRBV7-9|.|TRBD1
CASSLAGRQGLNQPQHF
TGTGCCAGCAGCTTAGCAGGGCGACAGGGTCTCAATCAGCCCCAGCATTTT
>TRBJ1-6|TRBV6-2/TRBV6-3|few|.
CASSTAGRDSPLHF
TGTGCCAGCAGCACCGCGGGGAGGGATTCACCCCTCCACTTT
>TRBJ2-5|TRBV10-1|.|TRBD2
CASNRTSGQETQYF
TGCGCCAGCAACCGGACTAGCGGGCAAGAGACCCAGTACTTC
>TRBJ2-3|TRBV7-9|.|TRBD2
CASSPYSGGGSTDTQYF
TGTGCCAGCAGCCCCTACTCCGGGGGGGGAAGCACAGATACGCAGTATTTT
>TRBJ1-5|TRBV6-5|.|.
CASRAQGLSNQPQHF
TGTGCCAGCAGAGCCCAGGGCTTGAGCAATCAGCCCCAGCATTTT
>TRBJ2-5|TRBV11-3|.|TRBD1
CASSYPGTAERETQYF
TGTGCCAGCAGCTATCCCGGGACAGCGGAGCGGGAGACCCAGTACTTC
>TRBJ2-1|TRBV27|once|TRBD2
CASSHLSGSSYNEQFF
TGTGCCAGCAGCCACCTTAGCGGGAGCTCCTACAATGAGCAGTTCTTC
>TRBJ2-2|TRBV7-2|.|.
CASSSQGRLGIGELFF
TGTGCCAGCAGCTCCCAGGGCCGACTAGGAATCGGGGAGCTGTTTTTT